These T cell receptor beta chains were read from a single sample in a study of blood T cell repertoires in COVID-19. Repertoires were generated with immunoSEQ multiplex PCR, while TCRdb's copy carries only in-frame clones and drops some. The sample includes some 220,000 clones, 75% to 85% seen only once; the top ten take about 2.5%. Sequencing used peripheral blood. These receptors were obtained from a woman in her 70s with COVID-19, enrolled during active disease. CDR3s include the opening cysteine and the closing phenylalanine or tryptophan. The D gene is left open where the match is weak. Some rows mark clone size as missing; the rest say once, few, many or name a class of expanded clone.

v_gene	d_gene	j_gene	abundance	CDR3nt	CDR3aa
TRBV7-2	.	TRBJ2-2	once	TGTGCCAGCAGTCAACCCAGTCTCAGCACCGGGGAGCTGTTTTTT	CASSQPSLSTGELFF
TRBV7-9	.	TRBJ1-6	.	TGTGCCAGCACCCAAGACTCCAATTCCTATAATTCACCCCTCCACTTT	CASTQDSNSYNSPLHF
TRBV7-2	.	TRBJ1-2	few	TGTGCCAGCAGCATGGACAGTCTAGACGGCTACACCTTC	CASSMDSLDGYTF
TRBV29-1	.	TRBJ2-7	.	TGCAGCGTCGAAACAGGGACCGCTGGGGACGAGCAGTACTTC	CSVETGTAGDEQYF
TRBV15	TRBD2	TRBJ2-3	.	TGTGCCACCAGTTCCATAGCGGGAGAAGGAGATACGCAGTATTTT	CATSSIAGEGDTQYF
TRBV3-1/TRBV3-2	TRBD1	TRBJ1-6	.	TGTGCCAGCAGCACCACAGGGGGCGGAGGAGGATCACCCCTCCACTTT	CASSTTGGGGGSPLHF
TRBV4-1	.	TRBJ1-5	.	TGCGCCAGCAGCCAAGAGGGAGCGGTTGGGAATCAGCCCCAGCATTTT	CASSQEGAVGNQPQHF
TRBV5-6	.	TRBJ2-1	.	TGTGCCAGCAGCCTACTAGCCCTCCCTCGCTATGAGCAGTTCTTC	CASSLLALPRYEQFF
TRBV7-3	.	TRBJ2-1	.	TGTGCCAGCAGCTTAGCGGCCCACCGGGGGTCCAATGAGCAGTTCTTC	CASSLAAHRGSNEQFF
TRBV14	.	TRBJ1-2	.	TGTGCCAGCAGCCATCTTCGGGACAACCACTATGGCTACACCTTC	CASSHLRDNHYGYTF
TRBV5-5	.	TRBJ1-6	.	TGTGCCAGCAGCTTGAGGGGAGGGTCCTATAATTCACCCCTCCACTTT	CASSLRGGSYNSPLHF
TRBV7-2	.	TRBJ1-5	.	TGTGCCAGCAGCTTAGTTCGGGGTAACAATCAGCCCCAGCATTTT	CASSLVRGNNQPQHF
TRBV6-5	TRBD1	TRBJ1-1	.	TGTGCCTGTTGCCGGGACAGGGGTGCCGAAGCTTTCTTT	CACCRDRGAEAFF
TRBV19	TRBD1	TRBJ1-4	.	TGTGCCAGTACCACGCAGGGGGTTAATGAAAAACTGTTTTTT	CASTTQGVNEKLFF
TRBV19	TRBD2	TRBJ2-3	.	TGTGCCAGTAGTATAGTACTAGCGGGTGGGACAGATACGCAGTATTTT	CASSIVLAGGTDTQYF
TRBV29-1	TRBD1	TRBJ2-7	.	TGCAGCGTTGGGACAGGGACCTACGAGCAGTACTTC	CSVGTGTYEQYF